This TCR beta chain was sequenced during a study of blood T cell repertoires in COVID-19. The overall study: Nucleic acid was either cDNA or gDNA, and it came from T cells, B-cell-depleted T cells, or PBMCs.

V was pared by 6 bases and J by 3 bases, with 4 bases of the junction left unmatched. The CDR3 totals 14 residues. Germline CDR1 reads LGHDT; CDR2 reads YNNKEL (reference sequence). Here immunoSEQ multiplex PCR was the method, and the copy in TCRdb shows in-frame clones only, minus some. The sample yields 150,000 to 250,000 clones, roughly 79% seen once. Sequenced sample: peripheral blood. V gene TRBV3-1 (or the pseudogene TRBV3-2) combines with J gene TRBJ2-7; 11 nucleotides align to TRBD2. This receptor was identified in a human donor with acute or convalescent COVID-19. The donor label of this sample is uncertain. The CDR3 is CASRSSGGIYEQYF. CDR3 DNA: TGTGCCAGCAGGTCTAGCGGGGGGATCTACGAGCAGTACTTC.